This TCR beta chain emerged from a study of neoadjuvant anti-PD-1 for oral cavity cancer. Across the study: Patients mostly received three to four biweekly nivolumab doses at 3 mg/kg before surgery.

Blood cells were analyzed directly, without culture or expansion. This clone was seen just once. Its target is unknown. This CDR3 has 15 amino acids. The junction had 8 bases not matched to a gene; V was cut back by 1 base and J by 10 bases. Per germline, CDR1 SEHNR and CDR2 FQNEAQ (reference sequence). Six replicates per PBMC sample, mostly from about 500 ng of genomic DNA. The data were produced by immunoSEQ multiplex PCR, yet TCRdb's version contains in-frame clones alone and is incomplete. Here the sample spans tens of thousands of clones, about 86% being singletons. Study-level findings and limits: Post-nivolumab, blood T cell clonality was significantly elevated in non-responders.

The material was PBMCs, obtained before nivolumab (anti-PD-1) treatment. The sequence came from a person between 40 and 85 years old with oral cavity squamous cell carcinoma. The chain carries TRBV7-9 and TRBJ2-1; 9 bases are a match to TRBD1. The CDR3 nucleotides read TGTGCCAGCAGCTTAGGAGGGACAGGGACTGGAGAGCAGTTCTTC. It translates to CASSLGGTGTGEQFF.